One T cell receptor beta chain is described in this entry. With 4 bases removed from V and 1 base from J, the gap between germline ends came to 13 bases. Germline V CDR1 and CDR2: MGHRA, YSYEKL. The CDR3 is made up of 15 amino acids. The entry originates in a study of shared clonotypes between healthy human individuals. Study in general: The cohort had two women and a few men, ages 18 to 49.

Method: immunoSEQ multiplex PCR; TCRdb's copy keeps in-frame clones and lacks some. Of some 480,000 clones listed, roughly 85% are singletons. The source is a middle-aged woman in good health. Some clones in this sample may be carry-over from other donors' samples. Sequenced input: PBMCs. V and J are TRBV4-1 and TRBJ1-1; maybe TRBD1 (6 bases). DNA of the CDR3: TGCGCCAGCAGCCGGATAGGACAGAAGAACACTGAAGCTTTCTTT. As protein: CASSRIGQKNTEAFF.